One sample yielded the 14 T cell receptor beta chains listed below, sequenced in a study of T cell responses to AZD1222 COVID-19 vaccine listed by TCRdb under 2021. The library was obtained by the immunoSEQ multiplex PCR assay. Not all clones reach the TCRdb copy of this immuneACCESS table, which keeps in-frame sequences only. Checked studies attribute under half of the gap to unresolved V genes and leave the rest unexplained. The sample includes roughly 200,000 clones, with 85% to 95% observed a single time. The ten largest clones capture around 0.96% of the sample. The sample's time point label, in plain terms: about 28 days (+/-7) after the second vaccine dose. The treatment or condition label corresponds to: meningococcal conjugate vaccine given as trial control. The source was peripheral blood, collected 28 days after the second dose of the MenACWY control vaccine. The receptors were sampled from an adult who received the MenACWY meningococcal vaccine as a control.

The chain joins TRBV7-8 to TRBJ1-1; 8 bases map to TRBD1. Germline CDR1 and CDR2: SGHVS and FQNEAQ. V dropped 3 bases and J dropped 10; count of bases not matched to a gene: 7. The length of the CDR3 is 13 residues. CDR3: CASSFSGGDRAFF. The CDR3 DNA reads as TGTGCCAGCAGCTTCTCAGGGGGCGATCGAGCTTTCTTT.

The V call is TRBV7-2, the J call TRBJ1-2, with TRBD1 identical over 7 bases. J lost 3 bases, V lost 5 bases, and 9 bases had no gene match. Germline CDR1 is SGHTA and CDR2 is FQGNSA. The CDR3 contains 15 residues. CDR3 in amino acids: CASSPGGSSYYGYTF. The CDR3 DNA sequence: TGTGCCAGCAGCCCAGGGGGGTCATCCTACTATGGCTACACCTTC.

The chain has TRBV5-1 and TRBJ1-2; 10 bases are shared with TRBD1. J was trimmed by 2 bases and V by 3 bases; bases with no gene match: 7. Germline-derived CDR1 and CDR2 are SGHRS and YFSETQ. The CDR3 length is 16 residues. The CDR3 loop reads CASSSSRQGANYGYTF. The CDR3 DNA reads as TGCGCCAGCAGCTCCTCTCGACAGGGGGCGAACTATGGCTACACCTTC.

V and J are TRBV3-1 (or the pseudogene TRBV3-2) and TRBJ2-5; 10 bases align to TRBD1. The V segment lost 3 bases and the J segment 5 bases; nucleotides outside the gene matches: 3. This CDR3 comprises 14 residues. Germline CDR1 and CDR2: LGHDT and YNNKEL (reference sequence). The CDR3 loop is CASSQTGGWETQYF. CDR3 in DNA: TGTGCCAGCAGCCAGACAGGGGGCTGGGAGACCCAGTACTTC.

This rearrangement joins TRBV5-1 to TRBJ2-7, with 9 bases matching TRBD1. CDR1 SGHRS and CDR2 YFSETQ come from the germline V gene. This CDR3 is built from 15 residues. Germline trimming cut 4 bases from V and 1 base from J; bases unmatched to any gene: 6. The CDR3 loop is CASSAGQGISYEQYF. DNA for the CDR3: TGCGCCAGCAGCGCCGGACAGGGGATTTCCTACGAGCAGTACTTC.

V gene TRBV4-3 combines with J gene TRBJ1-2; D may be TRBD1 (5 bases). With 1 base removed from V and 5 bases from J, the gap between germline ends came to 8 bases. CDR3 size: 13 residues. Germline V CDR1 and CDR2: LGHNA, YSLEER. CDR3 sequence reads: CASSQAGQYGYTF. The DNA of the CDR3 is TGCGCCAGCAGCCAAGCGGGGCAGTATGGCTACACCTTC.

V usage is TRBV19 and J usage is TRBJ1-1; D remains ambiguous. CDR1 LNHDA and CDR2 SQIVND come from the germline V gene (reference sequence). V shed 8 bases and J shed 0 bases, with 10 bases lying between them. The CDR3 loop spans 13 amino acids. The CDR3 here is CASVGGMNTEAFF. The CDR3 region has the DNA TGTGCCAGTGTCGGAGGGATGAACACTGAAGCTTTCTTT.

V is TRBV6-5 and J is TRBJ1-2; weak D call: TRBD1 (5 bases). This CDR3 is built from 14 residues. Per the germline V gene, CDR1 is MNHEY and CDR2 is SVGAGI. Trimming took off 2 bases at V and 4 bases at J, with 11 bases between the two ends. Here the CDR3 reads CASSYGKGAYGYTF. The CDR3 DNA sequence: TGTGCCAGCAGTTACGGCAAAGGGGCCTATGGCTACACCTTC.

The rearrangement uses TRBV7-9 and TRBJ2-7; tentatively, D is TRBD1 (6 bases). The CDR3 spans 14 residues. The V end was cut by 1 base, the J end by 5 bases, with 12 bases between. Germline-derived CDR1 and CDR2 are SEHNR and FQNEAQ (reference sequence). Here the CDR3 reads CASSLGQGKDEQYF. CDR3 bases: TGTGCCAGCAGCTTAGGGCAGGGGAAAGACGAGCAGTACTTC.

This chain joins TRBV7-9 and TRBJ1-1; TRBD1 matches 9 bases. CDR3 length equals 15 residues. After removal of 6 bases from V and 2 bases from J, the junction contained 7 bases not matched to a gene. The germline gives CDR1 SEHNR, CDR2 FQNEAQ (reference sequence). CDR3 sequence: CASRGTGSLNTEAFF. The CDR3 bases are TGTGCCAGCAGGGGGACAGGGTCCCTTAACACTGAAGCTTTCTTT.

The J gene is TRBJ1-3, the V gene TRBV7-2; D is ambiguous. The CDR3 length is 12 residues. Germline assignment: CDR1 SGHTA and CDR2 FQGNSA. The V end was cut by 1 base, the J end by 14 bases, with 12 bases between. The CDR3 loop is CASSLGEWPLYF. CDR3 in DNA: TGTGCCAGCAGCTTAGGCGAGTGGCCCTTATATTTT.

The CDR3 region has the DNA TGCAGTGTCCGGGGGCGTCAGCCCCAGCATTTT. It is translated as CSVRGRQPQHF. The V gene is TRBV20-1, the J gene TRBJ1-5; D might be TRBD1 (6 bases). Germline V lookup: CDR1 DFQATT, CDR2 SNEGSKA (reference sequence). Trimming pared 7 bases from V and 6 bases from J, leaving 10 bases between. The CDR3 has 11 residues.

A single count supports this clone. The genes are TRBV6-5 and TRBJ1-2; D not resolved. The CDR3 spans 15 residues. V was trimmed by 2 bases and J by 5 bases, leaving 15 bases between them. Germline V lookup: CDR1 MNHEY, CDR2 SVGAGI. CDR3 residues: CASSYGPPEQYGYTF. CDR3 nucleotide sequence: TGTGCCAGCAGTTACGGCCCCCCTGAGCAGTATGGCTACACCTTC.

The V and J genes are TRBV29-1 and TRBJ2-2; D possibly uses TRBD1 or TRBD2 (5 bases each). Trimming stripped 4 bases from V and 6 bases from J, with 15 bases between. CDR3 length: 14 amino acids. The germline V gene encodes CDR1 SQVTM and CDR2 ANQGSEA. The CDR3 coding sequence is TGCAGCGTTGCCGACGGGGCGATTTCCGGGGAGCTGTTTTTT. It codes for CSVADGAISGELFF.